This is a list of T cell receptor beta chains from one sample in a study of T cells in Graves' hyperthyroidism and ophthalmopathy. Each CDR3 protein is one row after TCRdb ran MiXCR on the multiplex PCR reads. The sample has 600,000 or so distinct CDR3 sequences, roughly 15% seen once. Sequenced sample: blood. These receptors were taken from a woman aged 45 to 65 with Graves' ophthalmopathy. Each CDR3 is given with its conserved first and last residue. A D gene is named only where the DNA matches it firmly. Clone size is given for some rows only: seen once, a few or many times, or a class if the clone is expanded.

TGCGCCAGCAGCCAAGGATACGGCAGTCACTACGAGCAGTACTTC CASSQGYGSHYEQYF NA TRBJ2-7 NA TRBV4-1
TGTGCCAGCAGCTTCGAGATCCAAGAGACCCAGTACTTC CASSFEIQETQYF many TRBJ2-5 NA TRBV7-8
TGTGCCAGCAGTTCCCTAGGGGGAGAATCCTATAATTCACCCCTCCACTTT CASSSLGGESYNSPLHF NA TRBJ1-6 NA TRBV28
TGTGCCAGCAGTGAACCGGGACAGGGGAACACTGAAGCTTTCTTT CASSEPGQGNTEAFF many TRBJ1-1 TRBD1 TRBV12-3/TRBV12-4
TGTGCCAGCAGCTTAGCCAGGACTAGCGGGAGTGAGAATGAGCAGTTCTTC CASSLARTSGSENEQFF many TRBJ2-1 TRBD2 TRBV11-2
TGTGCCAGCAGCTTAGATCTCGGGACTAGCGGAAACATTCAGTACTTC CASSLDLGTSGNIQYF many TRBJ2-4 TRBD2 TRBV7-9
TGTGCCAGCAGCTTAGGTAGCGGTCCCCACGAGCAGTACTTC CASSLGSGPHEQYF few TRBJ2-7 NA TRBV7-2
TGTGCCAGCAGCGTGGAACCTTCGGCTAATTCACCCCTCCACTTT CASSVEPSANSPLHF many TRBJ1-6 NA TRBV9
TGTGCCAGCAGTGATGCCGGGACAGGGTACACTGAAGCTTTCTTT CASSDAGTGYTEAFF many TRBJ1-1 TRBD1 TRBV6-1
TGTGCCAGCAGCTCCAGGTGGTTGCCGGCCTACAATGAGCAGTTCTTC CASSSRWLPAYNEQFF many TRBJ2-1 NA TRBV28
TGTGCCAGCAGTTTAGGAAACAACGAGCCCGGGGAGCTGTTTTTT CASSLGNNEPGELFF many TRBJ2-2 NA TRBV27
TGTGCCAGCAGTTACTCGGGAGGGGTGACGCAGTATTTT CASSYSGGVTQYF few TRBJ2-3 TRBD2 TRBV6-2/TRBV6-3
TGTGCCAGCAGTTTCCTAGCGGGGGGCCAGTTCGCTGCCTACTTC CASSFLAGGQFAAYF many TRBJ2-5 TRBD2 TRBV28
TGTGCCAGCAGCTTAGCGGACGGTAGCGGCTACACCTTC CASSLADGSGYTF many TRBJ1-2 NA TRBV7-2
TGTGCCAGCTCACCAGGTACAGGGATTGGGACTGAAGCTTTCTTT CASSPGTGIGTEAFF many TRBJ1-1 NA TRBV18
TGTGCCAGCAGTCCGGGACTAGCGGACACCGGGGAGCTGTTTTTT CASSPGLADTGELFF many TRBJ2-2 TRBD2 TRBV6-2/TRBV6-3
TGTGCCAGTACCGTGACTAGTTCAGCCTACAATGAGCAGTTCTTC CASTVTSSAYNEQFF NA TRBJ2-1 NA TRBV19
TGTGCCAGTAGTATTGCGGGAGGTGTCTACGAGCAGTACTTC CASSIAGGVYEQYF NA TRBJ2-7 TRBD2 TRBV19
TGTGCCAGCAGCGGAAGGGGACAGGGAACGGAGACCCAGTACTTC CASSGRGQGTETQYF many TRBJ2-5 TRBD1 TRBV7-2
TGCAGTGCTAGAGATCTAGCGACAGGGAGTGATGAGCAGTTCTTC CSARDLATGSDEQFF many TRBJ2-1 NA TRBV20-1
TGTGCCAGCAGGTGGACAGGGCAAACGAACACCGGGGAGCTGTTTTTT CASRWTGQTNTGELFF NA TRBJ2-2 TRBD1 TRBV6-2/TRBV6-3
TGTGCCAGCTCACGACAAAGCGGGAACTACAATGAGCAGTTCTTC CASSRQSGNYNEQFF NA TRBJ2-1 TRBD2 TRBV18
TGTGCCAGCAGCTTAGGAACTGGGGACGACTATGGCTACACCTTC CASSLGTGDDYGYTF many TRBJ1-2 NA TRBV7-8
TGTGCCAGTGGGACTAGCGGGACACTTAAGCTGTACAATGAGCAGTTCTTC CASGTSGTLKLYNEQFF many TRBJ2-1 TRBD2 TRBV27
TGCAGCGTTGAATCTGGGATAGCGGGGGCCACAGATACGCAGTATTTT CSVESGIAGATDTQYF NA TRBJ2-3 TRBD2 TRBV29-1
TGTGCCACCCACCGGTCCCCCTCTGTAGATACGCAGTATTTT CATHRSPSVDTQYF few TRBJ2-3 NA TRBV6-2/TRBV6-3
TGTGCCAGCAGTGAACTGGCCGGGTCCCAGCTGTTCTTC CASSELAGSQLFF NA TRBJ2-1 NA TRBV6-1
TGCGCCGGCAGCCAAGACCGGGTTTATAATGAGCAGTTCTTC CAGSQDRVYNEQFF NA TRBJ2-1 NA TRBV4-3
TGTGCCAGCAGCCACGAGGGTCGGGAGCAGTTCTTC CASSHEGREQFF NA TRBJ2-1 NA TRBV14
TGCGCCAGCGCGTTGGCCATATCCAAGCGGGATACCGGGGAGCTGTTTTTT CASALAISKRDTGELFF NA TRBJ2-2 TRBD2 TRBV4-3
TGCAGTGCTTTGGGACAGGCGAACTCCTACGAGCAGTACTTC CSALGQANSYEQYF many TRBJ2-7 TRBD1 TRBV20-1
TGCGCCAGCAGCTTGGAGCCTAGCGGGAGCACAGATACGCAGTATTTT CASSLEPSGSTDTQYF many TRBJ2-3 TRBD2 TRBV5-1
TGTGCCAGCAGTCGGGACCCGAGCTCCTACAATGAGCAGTTCTTC CASSRDPSSYNEQFF many TRBJ2-1 NA TRBV6-1
TGCAGTGCTGTCCTTCCGGGACTAGCGGGAGGGCAATCGGAAGATACGCAGTATTTT CSAVLPGLAGGQSEDTQYF NA TRBJ2-3 TRBD2 TRBV20-1
TGCAGTGCTCCACATTGGAACTCTGGAAACACCATATATTTT CSAPHWNSGNTIYF few TRBJ1-3 NA TRBV20-1
TGCAGTGCTAGAGATAACGGGGAACACAATCAGCCCCGGCATTTT CSARDNGEHNQPRHF NA TRBJ1-5 NA TRBV20-1
TGCAGCGTTGAACTGGGGCACTACAATGAGCAGTTCTTC CSVELGHYNEQFF NA TRBJ2-1 NA TRBV29-1
TGTGCCAGCACCGTCAGGGTCGGAGAGACCCAGTACTTC CASTVRVGETQYF many TRBJ2-5 NA TRBV7-6
TGTGCCAGTAGTATTCCCCCGGACAGGGGAAATTCATGCTACACCTTC CASSIPPDRGNSCYTF few TRBJ1-2 TRBD1 TRBV19
TGTGCCAGCAGCCATAGGACAGCAAACACTGAAGCTTTCTTT CASSHRTANTEAFF NA TRBJ1-1 NA TRBV3-1
TGTGCCAGCAGCTTAGACACGAGCAATCAGCCCCAGCATTTT CASSLDTSNQPQHF NA TRBJ1-5 NA TRBV7-2
TGTGCCAGCAGCATAGGGGGCTACGAGCAGTACTTC CASSIGGYEQYF many TRBJ2-7 NA TRBV14
TGTGCCAGCAACCAGGGCTACTACGAGCAGTACTTC CASNQGYYEQYF few TRBJ2-7 NA TRBV28
TGTGCCGGCCTTGGTGGGACTAGCGGACAAGAGACCCAGTACTTC CAGLGGTSGQETQYF many TRBJ2-5 TRBD2 TRBV7-9
TGTGCCAGTAGTATAAGTGGCAGGCTGCACACTGAAGCTTTCTTT CASSISGRLHTEAFF NA TRBJ1-1 NA TRBV19